A selection of T cell receptor beta chains follows, all from one sample in a study of shared clonotypes between healthy human individuals. Sequencing was performed with immunoSEQ multiplex PCR; in TCRdb, only in-frame clones are kept and a portion is missing. The sample holds fewer than 3 million clones, around 92% seen once. The source material was naive CD4+ T cells from PBMCs. These receptors were collected from a man aged 18 to 30 in good health. Some clones in this sample may be carry-over from other donors' samples. The CDR3 runs from the conserved cysteine through the conserved F or W. Each record gives: D gene, clone size, V gene, J gene, CDR3 protein, CDR3 DNA. D genes are given only for firm matches. Some rows have no size entry. The others give once, few or many, or a class for an expanded clone.

>-|-|TRBV9|TRBJ1-5
CASSAGDYGGQPQHF
TGTGCCAGCAGCGCGGGGGACTACGGCGGTCAGCCCCAGCATTTT
>-|-|TRBV10-2|TRBJ2-7
CASSPTLYEQYF
TGCGCCAGCAGCCCGACCCTATACGAGCAGTACTTC
>-|-|TRBV27|TRBJ2-7
CASSRPGYYEQYF
TGTGCCAGCAGTCGACCGGGATACTACGAGCAGTACTTC
>TRBD2|-|TRBV5-1|TRBJ2-7
CASSLTAGGPGEQYF
TGCGCCAGCAGCTTGACAGCGGGAGGGCCGGGCGAGCAGTACTTC
>-|-|TRBV19|TRBJ1-1
CASSIEGFTEAFF
TGTGCCAGTAGTATAGAAGGGTTCACTGAAGCTTTCTTT
>TRBD1|-|TRBV11-1|TRBJ1-1
CASSLVAGGAEAFF
TGTGCCAGCAGCTTAGTTGCAGGGGGCGCTGAAGCTTTCTTT
>-|-|TRBV5-1|TRBJ2-7
CASSRTPGDTYEQYF
TGCGCCAGCAGCCGGACCCCGGGGGACACCTACGAGCAGTACTTC
>-|-|TRBV30|TRBJ2-7
CAWSARDGYEQYF
TGTGCCTGGAGTGCGCGGGACGGCTACGAGCAGTACTTC
>TRBD1|-|TRBV11-2|TRBJ2-2
CASSLSRQGYTGELFF
TGTGCCAGCAGCTTATCGCGACAGGGATACACCGGGGAGCTGTTTTTT
>TRBD2|-|TRBV9|TRBJ2-1
CASSVDGTSSWGEQFF
TGTGCCAGCAGCGTAGACGGGACTAGCTCTTGGGGTGAGCAGTTCTTC
>-|-|TRBV9|TRBJ2-1
CASSAPPGQHPFAREQFF
TGTGCCAGCAGCGCACCGCCAGGACAACACCCCTTCGCAAGGGAGCAGTTCTTC
>-|-|TRBV28|TRBJ1-1
CASTVWNTEAFF
TGTGCCAGCACAGTTTGGAACACTGAAGCTTTCTTT
>TRBD2|-|TRBV7-2|TRBJ2-1
CASSPSGGTHNEQFF
TGTGCCAGCAGCCCTAGCGGGGGGACTCACAATGAGCAGTTCTTC
>TRBD2|-|TRBV18|TRBJ2-1
CASSPFSSGIGNEQFF
TGTGCCAGCTCACCATTCTCTAGCGGGATTGGCAATGAGCAGTTCTTC
>TRBD1|-|TRBV2|TRBJ1-2
CASSWGRQGYIPNYGYTF
TGTGCCAGCAGTTGGGGGAGACAGGGGTACATCCCTAACTATGGCTACACCTTC
>TRBD2|-|TRBV5-4|TRBJ2-7
CASSTRLAGSSYEQYF
TGTGCCAGCAGCACTCGTCTAGCGGGATCTTCCTACGAGCAGTACTTC
>-|-|TRBV30|TRBJ1-5
CAWSQTSDQPQHF
TGTGCCTGGAGTCAGACGTCAGATCAGCCCCAGCATTTT
>TRBD2|-|TRBV27|TRBJ2-1
CASKGTSGSHEQFF
TGTGCCAGCAAAGGGACTAGCGGGAGTCATGAGCAGTTCTTC
>-|-|TRBV2|TRBJ1-5
CASSLTNQPQHF
TGTGCCAGCAGCCTTACCAATCAGCCCCAGCATTTT
>TRBD2|-|TRBV5-1|TRBJ2-3
CASSGGGLDADTQYF
TGCGCCAGCAGCGGCGGGGGACTAGACGCGGATACGCAGTATTTT
>TRBD2|-|TRBV7-2|TRBJ2-7
CASSFHAGVEQYF
TGTGCCAGCAGCTTCCACGCGGGAGTCGAGCAGTACTTC
>-|-|TRBV29-1|TRBJ1-1
CSVAPGGRNTEAFF
TGCAGCGTTGCCCCTGGGGGCAGGAACACTGAAGCTTTCTTT
>-|-|TRBV21-1|TRBJ2-7
CASSKWCGTPGLAGDHEQYF
TGTGCCAGCAGCAAATGGTGCGGGACACCGGGACTAGCGGGAGACCACGAGCAGTACTTC
>-|-|TRBV29-1|TRBJ2-7
CSVRGGTVSYEQYF
TGCAGCGTAAGAGGGGGGACCGTCTCCTACGAGCAGTACTTC
>-|-|TRBV7-2|TRBJ1-5
CASSSSILNQPQHF
TGTGCCAGCAGCTCCTCGATTCTTAATCAGCCCCAGCATTTT
>-|-|TRBV28|TRBJ1-4
CASSRPNNEKLFF
TGTGCCAGCAGTCGACCGAATAACGAAAAACTGTTTTTT
>-|once|TRBV2|TRBJ2-5
CASREDTQGAQYF
TGTGCCAGCAGGGAAGATACCCAAGGGGCCCAGTACTTC
>TRBD2|-|TRBV5-8|TRBJ2-7
CASRDSELASYGRARDEQYF
TGTGCCAGCAGGGACTCTGAGCTGGCCTCCTATGGGAGGGCCAGGGACGAGCAGTACTTC
>TRBD2|-|TRBV4-3|TRBJ2-1
CASSLGSSGRPEQFF
TGCGCCAGCAGCTTGGGTTCTAGCGGGAGGCCTGAGCAGTTCTTC
>TRBD2|-|TRBV7-3|TRBJ2-1
CASSRGTSGDNEQFF
TGTGCCAGCAGCCGAGGGACTAGCGGAGACAATGAGCAGTTCTTC
>TRBD1|-|TRBV29-1|TRBJ2-7
CSVVSGTGIWEQYF
TGCAGCGTTGTTTCCGGGACAGGTATTTGGGAGCAGTACTTC
>TRBD2|-|TRBV10-3|TRBJ2-3
CAISDSLAGPDTQYF
TGTGCCATCAGTGATTCTTTAGCGGGCCCGGATACGCAGTATTTT
>-|-|TRBV30|TRBJ1-5
CAWSVQGGQPQHF
TGTGCCTGGAGTGTCCAGGGCGGCCAGCCCCAGCATTTT
>-|-|TRBV27|TRBJ1-2
CASSSHSTGDYGYTF
TGTGCCAGCAGTTCCCACTCGACCGGGGACTATGGCTACACCTTC
>-|-|TRBV6-5|TRBJ2-7
CASRRTGLGEQYF
TGTGCCAGCAGGAGAACAGGGCTGGGTGAGCAGTACTTC
>TRBD2|-|TRBV9|TRBJ2-1
CASSVRSGTVYNEQFF
TGTGCCAGCAGCGTACGGAGCGGGACCGTATACAATGAGCAGTTCTTC
>-|-|TRBV21-1|TRBJ2-7
CASSKVVGLVRSYEQYF
TGTGCCAGCAGCAAAGTCGTGGGTCTAGTTCGCTCCTACGAGCAGTACTTC
>TRBD1|once|TRBV10-3|TRBJ2-7
CAISRSGQGSYEQYF
TGTGCCATCAGTAGATCGGGACAGGGTTCCTACGAGCAGTACTTC
>TRBD2|-|TRBV5-8|TRBJ2-7
CASSTGLAGGIGEHEQYF
TGTGCCAGCAGCACGGGACTAGCGGGAGGTATAGGGGAGCACGAGCAGTACTTC
>TRBD1|few|TRBV19|TRBJ2-2
CASSMGTGNTGELFF
TGTGCCAGTAGCATGGGGACAGGGAACACCGGGGAGCTGTTTTTT
>TRBD2|-|TRBV7-6|TRBJ2-5
CASSTTSGQETQYF
TGTGCCAGCAGCACGACTAGCGGTCAAGAGACCCAGTACTTC
>TRBD1|-|TRBV7-9|TRBJ2-2
CASSPGQGGEVRTGELFF
TGTGCCAGCAGCCCGGGACAGGGAGGTGAGGTTCGCACCGGGGAGCTGTTTTTT